This entry features one T cell receptor (beta chain) sequence. The sample belongs to a study of Graves' ophthalmopathy and Graves' hyperthyroidism. RNA transcripts yielded amplified TCR beta CDR3 regions. HTBI primers were employed in first-round RT-PCR, then a second-round multiplex PCR followed. In TCRdb, the multiplex PCR reads were re-called with MiXCR into one record per CDR3 protein. The sample gives 200,000 to 300,000 distinct CDR3 sequences, 45% of which show up once; around half is in the top ten. The J segment lost 7 bases and the V segment lost 5 bases, leaving 7 bases of the junction unmatched. Germline assignment: CDR1 SEHNR and CDR2 FQNEAQ (reference sequence). The length of the CDR3 is 14 residues.

The V call is TRBV7-9, the J call TRBJ1-4; 7 bases align to TRBD1. The sequenced sample consisted of peripheral blood. The clonotype was recovered from an adult man with Graves' ophthalmopathy. CDR3 sequence: CASSALRGSEKLFF. The CDR3 bases are TGTGCCAGCAGCGCCCTCAGGGGGAGTGAAAAACTGTTTTTT. Supplemented by reference TRBV7-9 and TRBJ1-4, the full variable domain reads DTGVSQNPRHKITKRGQNVTFRCDPISEHNRLYWYRQTLGQGPEFLTYFQNEAQLEKSRLLSDRFSAERPKGSFSTLEIQRTEQGDSAMYLCASSALRGSEKLFFGSGTQLSVL.